The 29 T cell receptor beta chains below all came from one sample that was sequenced in a study of CD4 and CD8 cells across lung adenocarcinoma regions. In TCRdb, the PCR reads were re-called with MiXCR into one record per CDR3 protein. The sample records fewer than 20,000 distinct CDR3 sequences, roughly half being singletons. The sample comprised CD8+ T cells from the center of a lung tumor. These receptors came from a female donor with lung adenocarcinoma. The CD4 and CD8 labels of this study may be unreliable.

The genes are TRBV27 and TRBJ2-5; either TRBD1 or TRBD2 may fit D (6 bases each). The CDR3 contains 16 residues. Looked up from germline, CDR1 is MNHEY and CDR2 is SMNVEV (reference sequence). V lost 2 bases, J lost 1 base, and 14 bases lay in between. CDR3 sequence: CASSLNGGLLQETQYF. The CDR3 DNA reads TGTGCCAGCAGTTTAAACGGGGGCCTCCTCCAAGAGACCCAGTACTTC.

As to this clonotype: At one boundary the junction diverges from the germline segment, which might be a read error. The V gene is TRBV10-1, the J gene TRBJ2-5; D tentatively fits TRBD1 or TRBD2 (5 bases each). Germline assignment: CDR1 WNHNN and CDR2 SYGVQD (reference sequence). CDR3 length equals 14 residues. CDR3 sequence reads: CAGSGGLERETQYF. For the CDR3, the DNA is TGTGCCGGCAGTGGGGGTCTAGAGCGAGAGACCCAGTACTTC.

This clonotype was counted a few times. Here the CDR3 reads CASSLAAWETQYF. The CDR3 nucleotides are TGTGCCAGCAGCTTAGCGGCATGGGAGACCCAGTACTTC. This chain uses TRBV11-2 with TRBJ2-5; D remains unclear. V dropped 1 base and J dropped 5 bases, with 8 bases sitting between them. The CDR3 is made up of 13 amino acids. CDR1 SGHAT and CDR2 FQNNGV come from the germline V gene.

V is TRBV4-1 and J is TRBJ2-1; D is unclear. The V gene's germline CDR1 is MGHRA and CDR2 YSYEKL. The CDR3 consists of 12 residues. Deletions cut 4 bases from V and 6 bases from J, with 7 bases between. DNA for the CDR3: TGCGCCAGCAGCCTATGGGGCAATGAGCAGTTCTTC. Protein sequence: CASSLWGNEQFF.

This clonotype was seen a few times. The chain carries TRBV3-1 and TRBJ2-3, with D unresolved. CDR1 LGHDT and CDR2 YNNKEL come from the germline V gene (reference sequence). This CDR3 has 13 residues. Trimming removed 7 bases from V and 0 bases from J, with 8 bases in between. For the CDR3, the DNA is TGTGCCAGCAAGGCAGATAGCACAGATACGCAGTATTTT. Its translation is CASKADSTDTQYF.

This chain links TRBV10-3 with TRBJ2-1; TRBD2 aligns across 8 bases. CDR1 ENHRY and CDR2 SYGVKD come from the germline V gene. The CDR3 runs 14 residues. V trimming: 6 bases; J trimming: 4 bases; junction bases outside the gene matches: 5. The CDR3 DNA is TGTGCCATCAGGGTTAGCGGGAATTACAATGAGCAGTTCTTC. Residues: CAIRVSGNYNEQFF.

Ten or more counts support this clonotype. The chain recombines TRBV7-6 with TRBJ2-2; 9 nucleotides agree with TRBD2. With V trimmed by 4 bases and J by 4 bases, 10 bases remained unmatched. In germline, CDR1 is SGHVS, CDR2 FNYEAQ. The CDR3 contains 17 residues. CDR3 region: CASSSFSGGGVTGELFF. As DNA, the CDR3 is TGTGCCAGCAGCTCCTTTAGCGGGGGAGGCGTCACCGGGGAGCTGTTTTTT.

This clonotype was seen many times. The V call is TRBV6-1, the J call TRBJ1-5; D call uncertain. Trimming left V 1 base short and J 6 bases short, with 7 bases between. The CDR3 has 13 residues. Germline V lookup: CDR1 MNHNS, CDR2 SASEGT. The CDR3 region is CASSEVGRQPQHF. The CDR3 DNA reads as TGTGCCAGCAGTGAAGTAGGACGTCAGCCCCAGCATTTT.

In nucleotides, the CDR3 is TGCGCCAGCATGGGTTTGGGAAGCTCCTACGAGCAGTACTTC. It translates to CASMGLGSSYEQYF. The chain couples TRBV10-2 to TRBJ2-1; D unclear. The end of the DNA aligns better with TRBJ2-7, so the J call may be wrong. The CDR3 loop spans 14 amino acids. Germline V lookup: CDR1 WSHSY, CDR2 SAAADI.

V is TRBV4-1 and J is TRBJ2-5, with 12 bases identical to TRBD2. The CDR3 spans 18 residues. J lost 5 bases, V lost 0 bases, and 10 bases had no gene match. CDR1 is MGHRA and CDR2 is YSYEKL in the germline V gene. The CDR3 loop is CASSQDPTSGGSRETQYF. The CDR3 DNA reads as TGCGCCAGCAGCCAAGATCCGACTAGCGGGGGATCGAGGGAGACCCAGTACTTC.

The CDR3 nucleotides are TGTGCCAGCAGTGAAAGGGCTAGCGGGAGGGGGCAGTACTTC. Translated, it gives CASSERASGRGQYF. The chain recombines TRBV6-1 with TRBJ2-4, with TRBD2 matching 12 bases. From germline, CDR1 is MNHNS and CDR2 SASEGT. The V and J ends lost 2 bases and 13 bases, in that order; junction bases with no gene match: 6. This CDR3 is built from 14 residues.

Notes on this clonotype: In this CDR3 the conserved last residue, phenylalanine or tryptophan, is missing, so a read error is likely. The DNA is omitted, as the CDR3 cannot be located on it reliably, and the CDR3 follows TCRdb's listing. V is TRBV6-1 and J is TRBJ2-6; TRBD2 is the table's D call and was not checked against the DNA. The CDR3 totals 9 residues, both ends included. CDR1 and CDR2 (germline): MNHNS, SASEGT. CDR3 sequence reads: CASSANLGG.

V is TRBV6-4 and J is TRBJ2-1; 7 positions agree with TRBD2. Germline CDR1 and CDR2: MRHNA and SNTAGT. V lost 0 bases, J lost 15 bases, and 11 bases stayed unmatched. The CDR3 is 14 amino acids. In DNA form, the CDR3 reads TGTGCCAGCAGTGACTCCGGGACTATCATAGCCCTGTTCTTC. This encodes CASSDSGTIIALFF.

The chain joins TRBV9 to TRBJ2-5; D perhaps matches TRBD2 (5 bases). The CDR3 has 14 amino acids. CDR1 and CDR2 from the germline V gene are SGDLS and YYNGEE. V dropped 4 bases and J dropped 1 base, with 11 bases sitting between them. The CDR3 nucleotides read TGTGCCAGCAGCACCGGAGCGGTCCAAGAGACCCAGTACTTC. Protein product: CASSTGAVQETQYF.

This clonotype was counted at least ten times. With a much larger clone just one base away, this may be a read error. V and J are TRBV6-5 and TRBJ2-5, with 10 bases that match TRBD2. The CDR3 loop spans 14 amino acids. With V trimmed by 4 bases and J by 11 bases, 10 bases remained unmatched. Germline CDR1 is MNHEY and CDR2 is SVGAGI. The CDR3 coding sequence is TGTGCCAGCAGTTCTAGCGGGAGTTACAATGAGCAGTACTTC. This translates into CASSSSGSYNEQYF.

The V call is TRBV6-5, the J call TRBJ2-5, with D unclear. The J call may be in error: the DNA end matches TRBJ2-7 better. This CDR3 region has 14 residues. The germline V gene has CDR1 MNHEY and CDR2 SVGAGI. Here the CDR3 reads CASSYVHGPYEQYF. The DNA of the CDR3 is TGTGCCAGCAGCTACGTACACGGGCCCTACGAGCAGTACTTC.

The rearrangement links TRBV11-2 to TRBJ2-1; D remains ambiguous. Germline V gives CDR1 SGHAT, CDR2 FQNNGV. CDR3 length equals 14 residues. V gave up 0 bases and J gave up 7 bases, with 10 bases separating them. The CDR3 region has the DNA TGTGCCAGCAGCTTAGACCCTTTGAGGAATGAGCAGTTCTTC. Amino acids: CASSLDPLRNEQFF.

This clonotype has only a few counts. The genes are TRBV10-3 and TRBJ2-3; D tentatively fits TRBD1 or TRBD2 (7 bases each). The end of the DNA aligns better with TRBJ2-7, so the J call may be wrong. CDR1 ENHRY and CDR2 SYGVKD come from the germline V gene. This CDR3 is built from 14 residues. As DNA, the CDR3 is TGTGCGGGCTCAGGGGGGGGTGGAAAAGATACGCAGTACTTC. Encoded protein: CAGSGGGGKDTQYF.

This clonotype was picked up many times. This chain connects TRBV7-2 to TRBJ1-2; D perhaps matches TRBD1 (6 bases). The germline V gene has CDR1 SGHTA and CDR2 FQGNSA. There are 16 residues in the CDR3. V gave up 3 bases and J gave up 5 bases, with 19 bases separating them. The CDR3 sequence: CASSFGGSGARYGYTF. CDR3 DNA: TGTGCCAGCAGCTTTGGGGGTTCGGGGGCGCGTTATGGCTACACCTTC.

This clonotype has just a few counts. The rearrangement joins TRBV4-1 to TRBJ2-7; 8 nucleotides line up with TRBD1. Germline V gives CDR1 MGHRA, CDR2 YSYEKL. This CDR3 is built from 16 residues. V was clipped by 3 bases and J by 0 bases; unmatched bases: 7. The CDR3 region is CASSQWPQGASYEQYF. CDR3 coding DNA: TGCGCCAGCAGCCAGTGGCCGCAGGGGGCCTCCTACGAGCAGTACTTC.

The chain employs TRBV6-1 and TRBJ2-1, with 12 bases that match TRBD2. Germline lookup yields CDR1 MNHNS and CDR2 SASEGT. J lost 4 bases, V lost 8 bases, and 6 bases had no gene match. The CDR3 is 15 amino acids. In DNA form, the CDR3 reads TGTGCCAGCTACTCTAGCGGGGGGGCTTACAATGAGCAGTTCTTC. This translates into CASYSSGGAYNEQFF.

This clonotype appeared many times. V is TRBV6-2 or TRBV6-3 and J is TRBJ2-3, with 9 bases that match TRBD1. CDR3 length equals 17 residues. CDR1 is MNHEY and CDR2 is SVGEGT in the germline V gene. V lost 4 bases and J lost 0; bases outside the gene matches: 8. The DNA for the CDR3 is TGTGCCAGCAGTTTGTGGACCGGGACAGGGAGCACAGATACGCAGTATTTT. It yields the protein CASSLWTGTGSTDTQYF.

This clonotype was counted many times. CDR3 sequence: CASSRGAHEQFF. In DNA, the CDR3 is TGTGCCAGCAGTCGGGGTGCGCATGAGCAGTTCTTC. This rearrangement joins TRBV27 to TRBJ2-1; perhaps TRBD2 as D (5 bases). Trimming shortened V by 5 bases and J by 8 bases, and 10 bases separated the two germline ends. CDR3 length: 12 amino acids. The germline gives CDR1 MNHEY, CDR2 SMNVEV (reference sequence).

This clonotype was seen a few times. V gene TRBV27 combines with J gene TRBJ2-5; 8 bases fit TRBD2. The CDR3 loop spans 15 amino acids. V lost 3 bases, J lost 7 bases, and 10 bases stayed unmatched. Germline V gene lookup returns CDR1 MNHEY and CDR2 SMNVEV (reference sequence). CDR3 region: CASSFGTRGGGTQYF. The DNA of the CDR3 is TGTGCCAGCAGTTTTGGGACTAGAGGAGGTGGGACCCAGTACTTC.

This chain uses TRBV24-1 with TRBJ2-3, with TRBD2 matching over 9 bases. CDR3 length: 16 amino acids. Germline V lookup: CDR1 KGHDR, CDR2 SFDVKD. The trim removed 4 bases at V and 8 bases at J, leaving 12 bases unmatched. CDR3: CATSDPIAGDVFTQYF. The CDR3 DNA reads TGTGCCACCAGTGACCCTATAGCGGGAGACGTGTTTACGCAGTATTTT.

This clonotype was observed once. The chain combines TRBV11-3 with TRBJ2-1, with D possibly matching TRBD1 (6 bases). Trimming cost V 1 base and J 4 bases, with 20 bases left between them. Per germline, CDR1 SGHNT and CDR2 YENEEA. The CDR3 is made up of 18 amino acids. CDR3 in DNA: TGTGCCAGCAGCTTAGTTACGAACACTAGGGGGACGTACAATGAGCAGTTCTTC. It specifies CASSLVTNTRGTYNEQFF.

On this clonotype itself: The DNA is omitted, as the CDR3 cannot be located on it reliably, and the CDR3 follows TCRdb's listing. This chain joins TRBV22-1 and TRBJ2-3; no DNA check was done on the table's D call, TRBD1. TRBV22-1 constitutes a pseudogene. The CDR3 length equals 16 residues, ends included. This chain's CDR3 is CLCSAWGLGAKDTQYF.

Comment on this clonotype: Relative to the germline gene, one junction end is altered; a read error may explain this. The chain recombines TRBV6-1 with TRBJ2-4; TRBD2 matches 7 bases. The CDR3 is made up of 16 amino acids. Germline CDR1 MNHNS, CDR2 SASEGT. In DNA, the CDR3 is TGTGCGAGCAGTGTGTTGGGGGGGGGAGCCAAAAACATTCAGTACTTC. It codes for CASSVLGGGAKNIQYF.

This sequence joins TRBV25-1 and TRBJ2-5, with D hard to call. The J call may not be correct, given that the DNA end is closer to TRBJ2-7. The CDR3 spans 12 residues. In germline, CDR1 is MGHDK, CDR2 SYGVNS. DNA for the CDR3: TGTGCCAGCAGTGATGGAGTCTACGAGCAGTACGTC. It encodes CASSDGVYEQYV.